The TCR beta chain under discussion was sequenced for a study of blood T cell repertoires in COVID-19. Looking at the study overall: COVID-19 samples collected from the United States, Italy and Spain covered acute and convalescent phases. The analysed material was cDNA or gDNA that came from T cells, B-cell-depleted T cells, or PBMCs.

Trimming shortened V by 2 bases and J by 4 bases, and 17 bases separated the two germline ends. The length of the CDR3 is 16 residues. Germline assignment: CDR1 MNHNS and CDR2 SASEGT. This clone was recorded a few times. Authors' data handling: Estimation of nucleated cell counts relied on the amplification of reference gene primers. Using immunoSEQ multiplex PCR, the repertoire was profiled, and TCRdb retains in-frame clones only, with some absent. The V and J calls and clone size come from that table; D and trimming were worked out from the DNA. The table lists 270,000 or so clones, about four fifths of them singletons.

Sequenced material: peripheral blood. This clonotype was obtained from a young woman with acute or convalescent COVID-19. V gene TRBV6-1 combines with J gene TRBJ2-5; maybe TRBD1 (5 bases). The CDR3 region has the DNA TGTGCCAGCAGTGAACCGTTCGGTCCTAGGGGAGAGACCCAGTACTTC. This codes for CASSEPFGPRGETQYF.